These 27 T cell receptor beta chains came from one sample sequenced in a study of T cell repertoires in cytomegalovirus infection (dated by TCRdb to between 2017 and 2020). Instrument on record: Illumina HiSeq 1500. TCRdb took the public reads, trimmed them with fastp at Q25, ran MiXCR for clone calling and kept in-frame beta chains. Merged by CDR3 protein, the rows form single entries marked with the most common genes and DNA. The sample table lists more than 200,000 distinct CDR3 sequences, roughly 10% of them with a count of one. The top ten clones comprise roughly 15% of the sample. Sequencing was carried out using PBMCs. The receptors were sampled from a human donor in good health (CMV status not recorded). Some clones in this sample may be carry-over from other donors' samples.

This clonotype was counted a few times. The chain carries TRBV7-9 and TRBJ2-7, with 10 positions matching TRBD2. The germline V gene encodes CDR1 SEHNR and CDR2 FQNEAQ (reference sequence). The CDR3 is 17 amino acids. The V segment lost 0 bases and the J segment 0 bases; nucleotides outside the gene matches: 5. The chain's CDR3 is CASSLARAGGGSYEQYF. CDR3 DNA sequence: TGTGCCAGCAGCTTAGCCCGAGCGGGAGGGGGCTCCTACGAGCAGTACTTC.

There are many counts of this clonotype. The genes are TRBV7-2 and TRBJ2-5; 7 nucleotides align to TRBD2. Losses at the gene ends were 5 bases for V and 0 bases for J; bases not matched to a gene: 6. The V gene's germline CDR1 is SGHTA and CDR2 FQGNSA. The CDR3 is 15 amino acids. In DNA, the CDR3 is TGTGCCAGCAGCACTCAAGCGGGGCACCAAGAGACCCAGTACTTC. Its protein product is CASSTQAGHQETQYF. Supplemented by reference TRBV7-2 and TRBJ2-5, the full variable domain reads GAGVSQSPSNKVTEKGKDVELRCDPISGHTALYWYRQSLGQGLEFLIYFQGNSAPDKSGLPSDRFSAERTGGSVSTLTIQRTQQEDSAVYLCASSTQAGHQETQYFGPGTRLLVL.

The chain employs TRBV19 and TRBJ1-2; D not resolved. The germline CDR1 and CDR2 sequences are LNHDA and SQIVND (reference sequence). The V gene lost 6 bases and the J gene lost 7 bases, with 18 bases spanning the gap. The CDR3 is 14 residues long. Here the CDR3 DNA reads TGTGCCAGTAGCCCCTTTACCTCGTCGTCTGGCTACACCTTC. Translation gives CASSPFTSSSGYTF.

This clonotype occurred many times. The chain has TRBV10-3 and TRBJ2-1; possibly TRBD1 or TRBD2 for D (5 bases each). With 0 bases removed from V and 10 bases from J, the gap between germline ends came to 10 bases. The CDR3 sequence is 13 residues long. CDR1 and CDR2 (germline): ENHRY, SYGVKD. The CDR3 is CAISESGDLEQFF. CDR3 nucleotides: TGTGCCATCAGTGAGTCAGGGGACCTGGAGCAGTTCTTC.

CDR3 protein: CASEFGLAGTGEQFF. CDR3 coding DNA: TGCGCCAGCGAATTTGGACTAGCGGGAACCGGGGAGCAGTTCTTC. This chain joins TRBV5-1 and TRBJ2-1, with 12 bases that match TRBD2. This CDR3 is 15 amino acids long. The V segment lost 7 bases and the J segment 10 bases; nucleotides outside the gene matches: 12. Germline-derived CDR1 and CDR2 are SGHRS and YFSETQ.

In this sample, this clonotype turned up many times. The chain links TRBV28 to TRBJ1-5, with 9 positions matching TRBD1. Germline CDR1 MDHEN, CDR2 SYDVKM. The CDR3 covers 16 residues. V gave up 5 bases and J gave up 2 bases; unmatched junction bases: 7. The CDR3 nucleotides read TGTGCCAGCAGTCCTACAGGGGGCGTTGGCAATCAGCCCCAGCATTTT. Translating it yields CASSPTGGVGNQPQHF.

This clonotype showed up many times. The chain recombines TRBV7-2 with TRBJ2-1, with D perhaps TRBD2 (6 bases). The V and J ends lost 1 base and 7 bases respectively, with 17 bases between them. The CDR3 loop spans 16 amino acids. The V gene's germline CDR1 is SGHTA and CDR2 FQGNSA. As DNA, the CDR3 is TGTGCCAGCAGCTTAGTTCCGGGGGTAATCGCGAATGAGCAGTTCTTC. Protein sequence: CASSLVPGVIANEQFF.

This clonotype was picked up many times. This rearrangement joins TRBV2 to TRBJ1-5; the match to TRBD1 covers 7 bases. The CDR3 is made up of 15 amino acids. Germline lookup yields CDR1 SNHLY and CDR2 FYNNEI. The V and J ends lost 7 bases and 0 bases, in that order; junction bases with no gene match: 6. The CDR3, as DNA: TGTGCCAGCACCCGGACAGGCGGTAGCAATCAGCCCCAGCATTTT. Its translation is CASTRTGGSNQPQHF.

V and J are TRBV27 and TRBJ2-1; 9 positions match TRBD1. Germline lookup yields CDR1 MNHEY and CDR2 SMNVEV (reference sequence). The V segment lost 6 bases and the J segment 5 bases; nucleotides outside the gene matches: 8. The CDR3 is 15 residues long. The CDR3 protein is CASRTRQGGNNEQFF. The CDR3 nucleotides read TGTGCCAGCAGAACTCGACAGGGGGGGAACAATGAGCAGTTCTTC.

The V gene is TRBV7-2, the J gene TRBJ1-6, with TRBD1 matching over 9 bases. The V segment lost 4 bases and the J segment 10 bases; nucleotides outside the gene matches: 5. This CDR3 is built from 14 residues. CDR1 and CDR2 (germline): SGHTA, FQGNSA. CDR3 coding DNA: TGTGCCAGCAGCTCCGGACAGGGGCAATCACCCCTCCACTTT. It is translated as CASSSGQGQSPLHF.

There are many counts of this clonotype. The rearrangement uses TRBV7-2 and TRBJ2-3, with a possible D match to TRBD1 (6 bases). The germline V and J ends were trimmed by 5 bases and 2 bases, with 17 bases remaining between them. The germline CDR1 and CDR2 sequences are SGHTA and FQGNSA. CDR3 length: 16 residues. CDR3 loop: CASSQGGPRATDTQYF. The DNA of the CDR3 is TGTGCCAGCAGCCAAGGGGGACCCAGGGCCACAGATACGCAGTATTTT. Filled out from reference TRBV7-2 and TRBJ2-3, the complete variable domain reads GAGVSQSPSNKVTEKGKDVELRCDPISGHTALYWYRQSLGQGLEFLIYFQGNSAPDKSGLPSDRFSAERTGGSVSTLTIQRTQQEDSAVYLCASSQGGPRATDTQYFGPGTRLTVL.

This clonotype was recorded at least ten times. This chain joins TRBV7-2 and TRBJ1-2, with 9 bases lining up with TRBD1. The CDR3 totals 15 residues. Germline CDR1 reads SGHTA; CDR2 reads FQGNSA. V was pared by 3 bases and J by 8 bases, with 10 bases of the junction left unmatched. The CDR3 region is CASSFPGTGNRGYTF. The CDR3 nucleotides read TGTGCCAGCAGCTTCCCCGGGACAGGGAACCGGGGCTACACCTTC.

This clonotype came up many times. This sequence joins TRBV5-6 and TRBJ1-5; possible D gene TRBD1, 6 bases. Looked up from germline, CDR1 is SGHDT and CDR2 is YYEEEE. The CDR3 sequence is 17 residues long. V lost 6 bases to trimming and J lost 1 base, with 20 bases between them. The CDR3 sequence is CASNRGPTAGSNQPQHF. Written as DNA, the CDR3 is TGTGCCAGCAACCGGGGGCCCACCGCCGGAAGCAATCAGCCCCAGCATTTT.

The gene calls are TRBV28 and TRBJ2-7; the D call may be TRBD1 or TRBD2 (6 bases each). There are 15 residues in the CDR3. Trimming left V 6 bases short and J 2 bases short, with 17 bases between. Germline lookup yields CDR1 MDHEN and CDR2 SYDVKM. The CDR3 protein is CASSRPTGAAYEQYF. CDR3 nucleotides: TGTGCCAGCAGCCGCCCGACGGGGGCGGCCTACGAGCAGTACTTC.

This clonotype was recorded many times. The genes are TRBV10-2 and TRBJ2-1, with 9 bases lining up with TRBD2. V lost 8 bases to trimming and J lost 9 bases; unmatched junction nucleotides: 11. Germline CDR1 is WSHSY and CDR2 is SAAADI. This CDR3 is 14 amino acids long. The CDR3 coding sequence is TGCGCCAGCCGACAGGGACTAGCTCCTAGTGAGCAGTTCTTC. Translating gives CASRQGLAPSEQFF.

This chain links TRBV28 with TRBJ1-2, with TRBD1 as a possible D gene (6 bases). The V end lost 8 bases, the J end lost 7 bases, and 17 bases lay between the germline ends. The length of the CDR3 is 13 residues. Looked up from germline, CDR1 is MDHEN and CDR2 is SYDVKM. The CDR3 bases are TGTGCCAGCCAAACCGGACAGACGGCTGGCTACACCTTC. Amino acids: CASQTGQTAGYTF.

This rearrangement joins TRBV29-1 to TRBJ1-4; D possibly corresponds to TRBD1 (5 bases). This CDR3 is built from 13 residues. V shed 6 bases and J shed 5 bases, with 13 bases lying between them. Per germline, CDR1 SQVTM and CDR2 ANQGSEA. For the CDR3, the DNA is TGCAGCGTCGCCGGGACGGGGAATGAAAAACTGTTTTTT. Residues: CSVAGTGNEKLFF.

This clonotype has at least ten counts. The V gene is TRBV7-2, the J gene TRBJ1-1; 9 bases are a match to TRBD1. The V segment lost 5 bases and the J segment 5 bases; nucleotides outside the gene matches: 6. This CDR3 is built from 14 residues. CDR1 and CDR2 from the germline V gene are SGHTA and FQGNSA. CDR3 amino acids: CASSQLTGGTEAFF. The DNA of the CDR3 is TGTGCCAGCAGCCAGCTGACAGGGGGGACTGAAGCTTTCTTT.

This clonotype was seen repeatedly, ten times or more. This chain links TRBV7-2 with TRBJ2-3; 11 bases are a match to TRBD2. With V trimmed by 6 bases and J by 0 bases, 14 bases remained unmatched. The germline gives CDR1 SGHTA, CDR2 FQGNSA. This CDR3 comprises 19 residues. This CDR3 is CASSPLPGLAASSTDTQYF. The CDR3 DNA reads TGTGCCAGCAGTCCACTACCGGGACTAGCGGCTTCTAGCACAGATACGCAGTATTTT.

The chain links TRBV19 to TRBJ1-2; 8 nucleotides agree with TRBD1. V lost 6 bases, J lost 7 bases, and 4 bases stayed unmatched. This CDR3 comprises 12 residues. Germline CDR1 is LNHDA and CDR2 is SQIVND (reference sequence). In nucleotides, the CDR3 is TGTGCCAGTAGCAGGACAGGGAGTGGCTACACCTTC. Protein sequence: CASSRTGSGYTF.

Ten or more counts support this clonotype. V and J are TRBV12-3 or TRBV12-4 and TRBJ1-5; D is unclear. This CDR3 has 13 residues. Trimming took 3 bases from V and 4 from J, leaving 7 bases between them. CDR3 in DNA: TGTGCCAGCAGTTTTCCCCCGAATCAGCCCCAGCATTTT. Translation: CASSFPPNQPQHF.

Ten or more counts support this clonotype. The chain combines TRBV11-3 with TRBJ2-1; 8 positions match TRBD1. CDR1 is SGHNT and CDR2 is YENEEA in the germline V gene. V dropped 5 bases and J dropped 4; count of bases not matched to a gene: 10. This CDR3 is 16 amino acids long. The CDR3 sequence: CASSRGQGVKYNEQFF. DNA for the CDR3: TGTGCCAGCAGCCGAGGACAGGGTGTCAAATACAATGAGCAGTTCTTC.

This clonotype was observed many times. The J gene is TRBJ1-2, the V gene TRBV12-5; perhaps TRBD1 as D (6 bases). There are 16 residues in the CDR3. Germline CDR1 is LGHNT and CDR2 is FRNRAP. V was pared by 0 bases and J by 8 bases, with 19 bases between. CDR3 sequence (DNA): TGTGCTAGTGGTTTGGTACTGGCAGGGGCTTCGGAGGGCTACACCTTC. Amino acid sequence: CASGLVLAGASEGYTF.

This clonotype was detected ten times or more. The chain has TRBV28 and TRBJ2-3; 11 bases agree with TRBD1. Germline V gene data show CDR1 as MDHEN and CDR2 as SYDVKM. V lost 4 bases to trimming and J lost 4 bases; unmatched junction nucleotides: 7. The CDR3 totals 16 residues. DNA for the CDR3: TGTGCCAGCAGTTCATGGACAGGGGGCTTTTCAGATACGCAGTATTTT. It is translated as CASSSWTGGFSDTQYF.

This chain links TRBV20-1 with TRBJ2-7, with a possible D match to TRBD2 (5 bases). The CDR3 is 14 residues long. V was pared by 0 bases and J by 2 bases, with 11 bases between. CDR1 and CDR2 from the germline V gene are DFQATT and SNEGSKA (reference sequence). DNA of the CDR3: TGCAGTGCTAGAGAGAGAGGGCTCCCCTACGAGCAGTACTTC. The encoded protein is CSARERGLPYEQYF.

V and J are TRBV2 and TRBJ1-1; 7 bases agree with TRBD1. V lost 5 bases, J lost 7 bases, and 13 bases stayed unmatched. Germline V gene lookup returns CDR1 SNHLY and CDR2 FYNNEI. This CDR3 comprises 15 residues. Here the CDR3 DNA reads TGTGCCAGCAGTAACTCAGGACAGGCGGTTTTTGAAGCTTTCTTT. Protein product: CASSNSGQAVFEAFF.

This clonotype showed up many times. The chain joins TRBV12-3 or TRBV12-4 to TRBJ1-2, with no clear D. This CDR3 contains 16 residues. V was clipped by 3 bases and J by 2 bases, with 16 bases between them. CDR3 DNA sequence: TGTGCCAGCAGTTTTTTCGGCCGTTCCAAAAACTATGGCTACACCTTC. Translating gives CASSFFGRSKNYGYTF.